The 31 T cell receptor beta chains below come from one sample, sequenced in a study of OX40 agonist ivuxolimab in advanced cancers. The protocol was immunoSEQ multiplex PCR, while the TCRdb copy is restricted to in-frame clones and leaves out a portion. The repertoire holds fewer than 80,000 clones, with roughly 89% as singletons. The source was CD4+ or CD8+ T cells sorted from blood, collected in a trial of the OX40 agonist ivuxolimab. The receptors stem from an adult with an advanced solid tumor such as melanoma, head and neck, liver or kidney cancer.

The rearrangement links TRBV4-1 to TRBJ2-1; TRBD2 aligns across 11 bases. Losses at the gene ends were 2 bases for V and 4 bases for J; bases not matched to a gene: 4. The CDR3 has 16 amino acids. CDR1 and CDR2 from the germline V gene are MGHRA and YSYEKL. As DNA, the CDR3 is TGCGCCAGCAGCCAATTAGCGGGAGGGCCTTACAATGAGCAGTTCTTC. It yields the protein CASSQLAGGPYNEQFF.

This sequence joins TRBV9 and TRBJ2-7; D remains unclear. The CDR3 totals 13 residues. Germline loops: CDR1 SGDLS, CDR2 YYNGEE. The V end lost 0 bases, the J end lost 6 bases, and 10 bases lay between the germline ends. CDR3 sequence: CASSVGDSSEQYF. The CDR3, as DNA: TGTGCCAGCAGCGTAGGTGATAGCAGCGAGCAGTACTTC.

This rearrangement joins TRBV28 to TRBJ1-3, with D unresolved. Germline assignment: CDR1 MDHEN and CDR2 SYDVKM. The CDR3 spans 15 residues. V shed 6 bases and J shed 0 bases, with 12 bases lying between them. In nucleotides, the CDR3 is TGTGCCAGCAGGCCGAGGGTCGCCTCTGGAAACACCATATATTTT. Protein sequence: CASRPRVASGNTIYF.

The genes are TRBV18 and TRBJ2-7; 8 nucleotides agree with TRBD1. The CDR3 runs 12 residues. Germline values: CDR1 KGHSH, CDR2 LQKENI. The J segment lost 6 bases and the V segment lost 6 bases, leaving 4 bases of the junction unmatched. This CDR3 reads CASSGQVSEQYF. In nucleotides, the CDR3 is TGTGCCAGCTCGGGACAGGTCTCCGAGCAGTACTTC.

J is TRBJ2-7 and V is TRBV9, with 8 bases lining up with TRBD1. V shed 0 bases and J 3 bases; nucleotides not matched to a gene: 2. Germline loops: CDR1 SGDLS, CDR2 YYNGEE. This CDR3 region has 14 residues. CDR3 in amino acids: CASSVGGTGYEQYF. CDR3 DNA: TGTGCCAGCAGCGTAGGCGGGACAGGCTACGAGCAGTACTTC.

The chain couples TRBV14 to TRBJ1-5; possible D gene TRBD1, 6 bases. Trimming stripped 4 bases from V and 11 bases from J, with 21 bases between. Germline V gene lookup returns CDR1 SGHDN and CDR2 FVKESK. The CDR3 runs to 15 residues. The CDR3 region has the DNA TGTGCCAGCAGCCCCGGGGGGGCAGTAGAAGGGACCCAGCATTTT. It codes for CASSPGGAVEGTQHF. The variable domain in full, with the rest retrieved from reference TRBV14 and TRBJ1-5, is EAGVTQFPSHSVIEKGQTVTLRCDPISGHDNLYWYRRVMGKEIKFLLHFVKESKQDESGMPNNRFLAERTGGTYSTLKVQPAELEDSGVYFCASSPGGAVEGTQHFGDGTRLSIL.

CDR3 bases: TGTGCCAGCAGCCGGGGCGACCCCTACGAGCAGTACTTC. As protein: CASSRGDPYEQYF. J is TRBJ2-7 and V is TRBV7-9; D tentatively fits TRBD1 or TRBD2 (5 bases each). This CDR3 region has 13 residues. Germline V gene sequence: CDR1 SEHNR, CDR2 FQNEAQ (reference sequence). V was trimmed by 5 bases and J by 2 bases, leaving 10 bases between them. Using reference TRBV7-9 and TRBJ2-7 for the parts outside the CDR3, the full variable domain is DTGVSQNPRHKITKRGQNVTFRCDPISEHNRLYWYRQTLGQGPEFLTYFQNEAQLEKSRLLSDRFSAERPKGSFSTLEIQRTEQGDSAMYLCASSRGDPYEQYFGPGTRLTVT.

V usage is TRBV9 and J usage is TRBJ1-5; D is unresolved. V shed 0 bases and J shed 3 bases, with 16 bases lying between them. The CDR3 is made up of 17 amino acids. Germline V lookup: CDR1 SGDLS, CDR2 YYNGEE. In nucleotides, the CDR3 is TGTGCCAGCAGCGTAGCTAGGTCACCCACCCTCAATCAGCCCCAGCATTTT. This translates into CASSVARSPTLNQPQHF.

The chain is built from TRBV6-1 and TRBJ1-2; D not certain. V shed 7 bases and J shed 4 bases, with 10 bases lying between them. Germline-derived CDR1 and CDR2 are MNHNS and SASEGT. This CDR3 comprises 12 residues. CDR3 amino acids: CASTPSSYGYTF. The CDR3 coding sequence is TGTGCCAGCACCCCCAGCTCCTATGGCTACACCTTC.

This sequence joins TRBV4-1 and TRBJ1-1; D not certain. V lost 1 base and J lost 2, with 5 bases in between. CDR3 length: 13 residues. CDR1 and CDR2 from the germline V gene are MGHRA and YSYEKL. CDR3 protein: CASSQVGNTEAFF. The CDR3 DNA reads TGCGCCAGCAGCCAAGTGGGTAACACTGAAGCTTTCTTT.

This clone was detected once. The V gene is TRBV9, the J gene TRBJ1-1; TRBD1 is a possible D gene (6 bases). Trimming pared 3 bases from V and 0 bases from J, leaving 15 bases between. The CDR3 runs 16 residues. Germline loops: CDR1 SGDLS, CDR2 YYNGEE. For the CDR3, the DNA is TGTGCCAGCAGCGGCAGAGACAGGCCTTTGAACACTGAAGCTTTCTTT. It translates to CASSGRDRPLNTEAFF.

CDR3 nucleotides: TGCGCCAGCAGCCAAGATGATCGGGGGCACACTGAAGCTTTCTTT. This translates into CASSQDDRGHTEAFF. The chain employs TRBV4-1 and TRBJ1-1; the D gene is possibly TRBD1 (6 bases). V was trimmed by 0 bases and J by 3 bases, leaving 11 bases between them. The CDR3 is 15 residues long. From germline, CDR1 is MGHRA and CDR2 YSYEKL.

This clone is labeled medium-sized. The rearrangement links TRBV5-6 to TRBJ1-6, with D uncertain. CDR1 SGHDT and CDR2 YYEEEE come from the germline V gene. There are 15 residues in the CDR3. The V end lost 0 bases, the J end lost 0 bases, and 4 bases lay between the germline ends. CDR3 sequence: CASSLGRSYNSPLHF. The CDR3 DNA sequence: TGTGCCAGCAGCTTGGGCCGCTCCTATAATTCACCCCTCCACTTT.

The chain has TRBV27 and TRBJ2-7, with no clear D. Between the trimmed V and J ends, which lost 6 bases and 3 bases, there was a span of 18 bases. The CDR3 sequence is 15 residues long. Germline V CDR1 and CDR2: MNHEY, SMNVEV (reference sequence). The CDR3 loop is CASSLGLETLYEQYF. The CDR3 DNA is TGTGCCAGCAGCCTCGGGCTCGAAACCCTCTACGAGCAGTACTTC.

The chain recombines TRBV28 with TRBJ2-7; D is possibly TRBD1 (5 bases). Germline lookup yields CDR1 MDHEN and CDR2 SYDVKM. The CDR3 contains 14 residues. V was clipped by 9 bases and J by 2 bases, with 17 bases between them. This chain's CDR3 is CASHPGTGTYEQYF. The CDR3 nucleotides read TGTGCCAGTCACCCTGGAACAGGCACCTACGAGCAGTACTTC.

The V and J genes are TRBV19 and TRBJ2-7; the D gene is possibly TRBD1 (6 bases). This CDR3 contains 16 residues. V dropped 4 bases and J dropped 4 bases, with 20 bases sitting between them. Germline CDR1 and CDR2: LNHDA and SQIVND (reference sequence). The CDR3 DNA sequence: TGTGCCAGTAGTACTTTAGGGGGTTTCTTCCCATACGAGCAGTACTTC. Translated: CASSTLGGFFPYEQYF.

The table lists this clone with a count of one. The V call is TRBV6-5, the J call TRBJ1-2; D ambiguous. This CDR3 is 13 amino acids long. V was clipped by 0 bases and J by 6 bases, with 8 bases between them. CDR1 and CDR2 from the germline V gene are MNHEY and SVGAGI. The CDR3 coding sequence is TGTGCCAGCAGTTACTCGTTAGTTCATGGCTACACCTTC. Amino acid sequence: CASSYSLVHGYTF.

V and J are TRBV19 and TRBJ1-1; a possible D gene is TRBD1 (6 bases). Germline V gives CDR1 LNHDA, CDR2 SQIVND (reference sequence). The CDR3 is made up of 14 amino acids. The germline V and J ends were trimmed by 7 bases and 1 base, with 13 bases remaining between them. The CDR3 loop is CASIKGDQNTEAFF. For the CDR3, the DNA is TGTGCCAGTATCAAGGGGGACCAGAACACTGAAGCTTTCTTT.

The CDR3 is CASRAGTIYGYTF. As DNA, the CDR3 is TGTGCCAGCAGAGCCGGGACCATTTATGGCTACACCTTC. V usage is TRBV6-5 and J usage is TRBJ1-2, with a tentative D call TRBD1 (5 bases). Trimming left V 6 bases short and J 5 bases short, with 13 bases between. Germline V CDR1 and CDR2: MNHEY, SVGAGI. This CDR3 spans 13 amino acids.

The J gene is TRBJ2-3, the V gene TRBV19, with D perhaps matching TRBD1 or TRBD2 (5 bases each). The CDR3 consists of 14 residues. Germline V gene lookup returns CDR1 LNHDA and CDR2 SQIVND (reference sequence). Trimming cost V 5 bases and J 0 bases, with 9 bases left between them. CDR3 sequence: CASSLGPSTDTQYF. The CDR3 DNA is TGTGCCAGTAGTTTGGGACCCAGCACAGATACGCAGTATTTT.

This clone has just one count. This sequence joins TRBV7-2 and TRBJ2-1; D is undetermined. The CDR3 is 12 amino acids. In germline, CDR1 is SGHTA, CDR2 FQGNSA. V dropped 8 bases and J dropped 6 bases, with 11 bases sitting between them. The CDR3 DNA reads as TGTGCCAGCGCCCTTTGGTCCAATGAGCAGTTCTTC. It encodes CASALWSNEQFF.

This chain joins TRBV5-4 and TRBJ2-7; the D gene is possibly TRBD1 (5 bases). This CDR3 spans 15 amino acids. V was trimmed by 0 bases and J by 7 bases, leaving 17 bases between them. Germline CDR1 SGHNT, CDR2 YYREEE (reference sequence). CDR3 amino acids: CASSLEQGLTFEQYF. The DNA for the CDR3 is TGTGCCAGCAGCTTGGAGCAGGGCCTTACGTTTGAGCAGTACTTC.

The V call is TRBV1, the J call TRBJ1-6. TRBV1 represents a pseudogene. This CDR3 has 18 amino acids. The CDR3 nucleotides are TGCACCAGCAGCCAAGAGGCTCCAGAGGACTCCTATAATTCACCCCTCCACTTT. Amino acid sequence: CTSSQEAPEDSYNSPLHF.

This sequence joins TRBV5-1 and TRBJ1-2, with 7 bases aligning to TRBD1. V was clipped by 3 bases and J by 2 bases; unmatched bases: 7. The CDR3 length is 15 residues. The germline V gene encodes CDR1 SGHRS and CDR2 YFSETQ. CDR3 region: CASSYRGQLNYGYTF. The DNA for the CDR3 is TGCGCCAGCAGCTACAGGGGACAGTTAAACTATGGCTACACCTTC.

V is TRBV7-9 and J is TRBJ2-7, with 7 bases identical to TRBD2. Germline CDR1 is SEHNR and CDR2 is FQNEAQ (reference sequence). The CDR3 has 15 residues. After removal of 1 base from V and 6 bases from J, the junction contained 9 bases not matched to a gene. The CDR3 reads CASSLGGGVSVEQYF. DNA of the CDR3: TGTGCCAGCAGCTTAGGCGGGGGTGTTAGCGTCGAGCAGTACTTC.

The V call is TRBV9, the J call TRBJ2-7; tentatively, D is TRBD2 (5 bases). V lost 4 bases, J lost 1 base, and 21 bases lay in between. The CDR3 spans 17 residues. Germline values: CDR1 SGDLS, CDR2 YYNGEE. For the CDR3, the DNA is TGTGCCAGCAGCCCTAGAGAGGGCGGCAGGAGTTCCTACGAGCAGTACTTC. It is translated as CASSPREGGRSSYEQYF.

The V and J genes are TRBV28 and TRBJ2-1; tentative D call: TRBD2 (6 bases). The germline gives CDR1 MDHEN, CDR2 SYDVKM. CDR3 length equals 15 residues. Trimming left V 2 bases short and J 4 bases short, with 12 bases between. The CDR3 here is CASSLPDGRYNEQFF. DNA of the CDR3: TGTGCCAGCAGTTTACCCGACGGGAGATACAATGAGCAGTTCTTC.

The J gene is TRBJ1-2, the V gene TRBV7-9; maybe TRBD1 (5 bases). The germline gives CDR1 SEHNR, CDR2 FQNEAQ (reference sequence). The CDR3 runs 16 residues. V shed 7 bases and J shed 5 bases, with 23 bases lying between them. The CDR3 region is CASTPWERGTRYGYTF. The CDR3 DNA reads TGTGCCAGCACCCCTTGGGAACGGGGCACTCGGTATGGCTACACCTTC.

In its sample, this clone was seen a few times. The V call is TRBV5-1, the J call TRBJ1-1, with unresolved D. This CDR3 has 15 amino acids. Per the germline V gene, CDR1 is SGHRS and CDR2 is YFSETQ. Deletions cut 0 bases from V and 2 bases from J, with 11 bases between. The CDR3, as DNA: TGCGCCAGCAGCTTGGAGATTGGTCCTAACACTGAAGCTTTCTTT. This gives the protein CASSLEIGPNTEAFF. The full variable domain, with the rest looked up from reference TRBV5-1 and TRBJ1-1, is KAGVTQTPRYLIKTRGQQVTLSCSPISGHRSVSWYQQTPGQGLQFLFEYFSETQRNKGNFPGRFSGRQFSNSRSEMNVSTLELGDSALYLCASSLEIGPNTEAFFGQGTRLTVV.

The chain joins TRBV9 to TRBJ1-3, with a weak D call TRBD1 (5 bases). CDR3 length: 15 amino acids. Germline V gene sequence: CDR1 SGDLS, CDR2 YYNGEE. Trimming stripped 3 bases from V and 4 bases from J, with 14 bases between. CDR3 sequence: CASSALGHDGNTIYF. CDR3 bases: TGTGCCAGCAGCGCCCTAGGACACGACGGAAACACCATATATTTT. The full variable domain, with the rest looked up from reference TRBV9 and TRBJ1-3, is DSGVTQTPKHLITATGQRVTLRCSPRSGDLSVYWYQQSLDQGLQFLIQYYNGEERAKGNILERFSAQQFPDLHSELNLSSLELGDSALYFCASSALGHDGNTIYFGEGSWLTVV.

The genes are TRBV2 and TRBJ2-7, with D perhaps being TRBD1 or TRBD2 (5 bases each). Trimming removed 3 bases at V and 1 base at J, with 13 bases between. Looked up from germline, CDR1 is SNHLY and CDR2 is FYNNEI. The CDR3 extends over 15 amino acids. The CDR3 nucleotides are TGTGCCAGCAGTGAGTGGGACGGAAATTCCTACGAGCAGTACTTC. It codes for CASSEWDGNSYEQYF.